This TCR beta chain was retrieved from a study of T cells in tuberculosis. Study overall: CD1B tetramers identified T cells specific for mycobacterial lipid GMM. Findings of the study overall: T cells binding CD1B-GMM tetramer weakly possibly escaped the sort.

This clone has only one observation. No alpha-beta pairing information exists for these sequences. Using immunoSEQ multiplex PCR, the repertoire was profiled, and TCRdb retains in-frame clones only, with some absent. The table includes approximately 58,000 clones, approximately 91% detected once. CDR3 length equals 14 residues. V trimming: 5 bases; J trimming: 0 bases; junction bases outside the gene matches: 4. Per the germline V gene, CDR1 is SGHKS and CDR2 is YYEKEE (reference sequence). Sorting used thawed, overnight-rested PBMC stained with anti-CD3, a viability dye and GMM-loaded CD1B tetramer. The lipid loaded on the CD1B tetramers was C32 glucose monomycolate from Rhodococcus equi.

The chain couples TRBV5-5 to TRBJ1-1, with 7 nucleotides matching TRBD1. The TCR comes from an adult woman with latent tuberculosis. The sample consisted of CD1b-GMM tetramer-negative cells sorted from PBMCs. The CDR3, as DNA: TGTGCCAGCAGACAGGGGACGTTGAACACTGAAGCTTTCTTT. It encodes CASRQGTLNTEAFF.